This TCR beta chain was sequenced during a study of early T cells in non-severe SARS-CoV-2 infection. On the study more broadly: Unpaired chains resulted from sequencing bulk RNA of unsorted whole blood.

The library protocol tagged individual cDNA molecules with unique molecular identifiers. TCRdb reanalysed the 5' RACE reads using MiXCR and keeps one entry per CDR3 protein. This sample has some 67,000 distinct CDR3 sequences, with more than 8% found just once. In this sample, this clonotype turned up many times. Its antigen is undetermined. Study-wide findings and caveats: Comparison of clonotypes with VDJdb favored anti-spike CD8 responses while missing private and CD4 specificities.

The sequence derives from an adult who was a healthcare worker with PCR-confirmed SARS-CoV-2 infection or an uninfected control (not recorded which). The sequencing here drew on whole blood, taken at baseline.

CDR3 sequence (DNA): TGTGCCAGCAGCTTTTCAGGGCCTAATGAAAAACTGTTTTTT. Protein sequence: CASSFSGPNEKLFF. This chain links TRBV7-9 with TRBJ1-4, with TRBD1 as a possible D gene (5 bases). In germline, CDR1 is SEHNR, CDR2 FQNEAQ (reference sequence). Trimming took 3 bases from V and 3 from J, leaving 8 bases between them. The CDR3 covers 14 residues.